A selection of T cell receptor beta chains follows, all from one sample in a study of shared clonotypes between healthy human individuals. Measured with immunoSEQ multiplex PCR; TCRdb has only the in-frame clones, and not every one. The sample has about 2 million clones, roughly 95% seen once. Source material: naive CD8+ T cells sorted from blood. These receptors were taken from a man younger than 35 in good health. Each CDR3 is given with its conserved first and last residue. A D gene is named only where the DNA matches it firmly. Clone size is not always given. Where it is, it says once, few, many or a class for expanded clones.

TRBJ2-7 | . | . | TRBV5-1 | TGCGCCAGCAGCCTGGCCCGACAGACCTACGAGCAGTACTTC | CASSLARQTYEQYF
TRBJ2-3 | . | . | TRBV7-8 | TGTGCCAGCAGCAAGTGGACAGCAGATACGCAGTATTTT | CASSKWTADTQYF
TRBJ2-3 | TRBD2 | . | TRBV5-1 | TGCGCCAGCAGCCGACAAATTGGGTTGGGTAGCGGGAGCACAGATACGCAGTATTTT | CASSRQIGLGSGSTDTQYF
TRBJ1-2 | . | once | TRBV4-1 | TGCGCCAGCAGCCAAGTAACGGTAGGCTATGGCTACACCTTC | CASSQVTVGYGYTF
TRBJ1-3 | . | . | TRBV27 | TGTGCCAGCAGTTTAGAATGGGGAAACACCATATATTTT | CASSLEWGNTIYF
TRBJ2-3 | . | once | TRBV18 | TGTGCCAGCTCACCACCTCGGGCAGGGGCCACAGATACGCAGTATTTT | CASSPPRAGATDTQYF
TRBJ1-4 | . | . | TRBV27 | TGTGCCAGCAGTTTACAGGCAACTAATGAAAAACTGTTTTTT | CASSLQATNEKLFF
TRBJ1-3 | TRBD1 | . | TRBV9 | TGTGCCAGCAGCATAGACAGGGTGCCAGTGGGAAACACCATATATTTT | CASSIDRVPVGNTIYF
TRBJ1-3 | . | once | TRBV13 | TGTGCCAGCAGCTTTGGGGCGTCTGCTGGAAACACCATATATTTT | CASSFGASAGNTIYF
TRBJ2-7 | . | . | TRBV30 | TGTGCCTGGAAGGATATGACCTACGAGCAGTACTTC | CAWKDMTYEQYF
TRBJ1-6 | TRBD1 | . | TRBV27 | TGTGCCAGCAGCTTAGGACAGGGAGATTATTCACCCCTCCACTTT | CASSLGQGDYSPLHF
TRBJ2-6 | . | once | TRBV4-3 | TGCGCCAGCAGGGGCTCTGGGGCCAACGTCCTGACTTTC | CASRGSGANVLTF
TRBJ2-7 | . | . | TRBV2 | TGTGCCAGCAGTGAGGTCCTCTACGAGCAGTACTTC | CASSEVLYEQYF
TRBJ1-1 | . | . | TRBV27 | TGTGCCAGCAGTTTATCACTAGCGGCAGGGGATTGGACTGAAGCTTTCTTT | CASSLSLAAGDWTEAFF
TRBJ1-1 | . | . | TRBV29-1 | TGCAGCGGCCAGGGTTATACTGAAGCTTTCTTT | CSGQGYTEAFF
TRBJ1-1 | . | . | TRBV13 | TGTGCCAGCAGCCTCCCGAGGGGAATATCACGTACAGCCGTAAAAGGGATTGTAGACACTGAAGCTTTCTTT | CASSLPRGISRTAVKGIVDTEAFF
TRBJ1-5 | TRBD1 | . | TRBV2 | TGTGCCAGCAGTGAAGTTTCCTTTGGACAGGGACAGCCCCAGCATTTT | CASSEVSFGQGQPQHF
TRBJ2-5 | . | . | TRBV27 | TGTGCCAGCAGTTTATCGGCAGGGAACCAAGAGACCCAGTACTTC | CASSLSAGNQETQYF
TRBJ2-1 | . | . | TRBV2 | TGTGCCAGCAGTGAAAGGGGCCTGCTATACAATGAGCAGTTCTTC | CASSERGLLYNEQFF
TRBJ2-7 | . | . | TRBV13 | TGTGCCAGCAGCGGTGCCCCTTCTCCCGAGCAGTACTTC | CASSGAPSPEQYF
TRBJ2-7 | . | . | TRBV4-1 | TGCGCCAGCAGCCAAGGAGGTATTACGGGTTACGAGCAGTACTTC | CASSQGGITGYEQYF
TRBJ2-2 | TRBD1 | . | TRBV5-4 | TGTGCCAGCAGCTTGGAGGGACAGGGGGCCACCGGGGAGCTGTTTTTT | CASSLEGQGATGELFF
TRBJ2-7 | . | . | TRBV14 | TGTGCCAGCAGCCAATGGGCAGGTTTATACGAGCAGTACTTC | CASSQWAGLYEQYF
TRBJ2-1 | . | . | TRBV7-9 | TGTGCCAGCAGCTCCGGGACCCCGTTGAATGAGCAGTTCTTC | CASSSGTPLNEQFF
TRBJ2-2 | TRBD1 | . | TRBV7-9 | TGTGCCAGCTCTCAGGGGGAGATGAACACCGGGGAGCTGTTTTTT | CASSQGEMNTGELFF
TRBJ1-2 | . | . | TRBV21-1 | TGTGCCAGCACCAAGGGGGACGCTGGCTACACCTTC | CASTKGDAGYTF
TRBJ1-1 | . | . | TRBV2 | TGTGCCAGCAGTGAGGAGGTGAAGATGAACACTGAAGCTTTCTTT | CASSEEVKMNTEAFF
TRBJ1-2 | . | . | TRBV6-1 | TGTGCCAGCACTCCGGGGGGAACTAACTATGGCTACACCTTC | CASTPGGTNYGYTF
TRBJ1-1 | . | few | TRBV29-1 | TGCAGCGTTGTAGGGGCTGAAGCTTTCTTT | CSVVGAEAFF
TRBJ2-7 | . | . | TRBV4-1 | TGCGCCAGCAGCCAAGAGCGGGCCGGGGGCTACGAGCAGTACTTC | CASSQERAGGYEQYF
TRBJ2-3 | . | . | TRBV5-8 | TGTGCCAGCAGCTTGGCAGGCTTCCTCAACACAGATACGCAGTATTTT | CASSLAGFLNTDTQYF
TRBJ1-2 | . | . | TRBV11-2 | TGTGCCAGTGTGGGGGGGCGGCACTATGGCTACACCTTC | CASVGGRHYGYTF
TRBJ2-3 | . | . | TRBV25-1 | TGTGCCAGCAGTGAATCCGCTAGCAGGAGGGTAGATACGCAGTATTTT | CASSESASRRVDTQYF
TRBJ2-7 | TRBD1 | . | TRBV19 | TGTGCCAGTACCCCCTCAGGGGACAGCTCCTACGAGCAGTACTTC | CASTPSGDSSYEQYF
TRBJ1-1 | TRBD1 | . | TRBV11-2 | TGTGCCAGCAGCTTAGAGTTGACAGGGGGTCCCACTGAAGCTTTCTTT | CASSLELTGGPTEAFF
TRBJ2-2 | . | . | TRBV4-1 | TGCGCCAGCAGCTCCCCGGGGGTGGGCGACACCGGGGAGCTGTTTTTT | CASSSPGVGDTGELFF
TRBJ2-7 | . | . | TRBV5-6 | TGTGCCAGCAGCTCAGGGGCCGAGCAGTACTTC | CASSSGAEQYF
TRBJ2-1 | TRBD2 | . | TRBV11-2 | TGTGCCAGCAGCTTAAACCCTAGCGGGAGCAATGAGCAGTTCTTC | CASSLNPSGSNEQFF
TRBJ2-5 | . | . | TRBV5-6 | TGTGCCAGCAGCACAGGGGAGACCCAGTACTTC | CASSTGETQYF
TRBJ2-2 | . | . | TRBV9 | TGTGCCAGCAGCGTAGATCTTAGCGAGGCGAACACCGGGGAGCTGTTTTTT | CASSVDLSEANTGELFF
TRBJ1-4 | . | once | TRBV6-1 | TGTGCCAGCAGTGTTACGGCAACCACTAATGAAAAACTGTTTTTT | CASSVTATTNEKLFF